Presented here are 26 T cell receptor beta chains from one specimen sequenced in a study of blood T cell repertoires in COVID-19. Profiled with immunoSEQ multiplex PCR; TCRdb holds only in-frame clones, not every one. The sample lists more than 250,000 clones, about 87% seen once, with 8.6% in the top ten. Sequencing was done on a sample of peripheral blood. The receptors originated from a human donor in a cohort sampled during active COVID-19.

The rearrangement joins TRBV19 to TRBJ1-5; D not certain. The CDR3 extends over 15 amino acids. Trimming shortened V by 3 bases and J by 0 bases, and 9 bases separated the two germline ends. Germline-derived CDR1 and CDR2 are LNHDA and SQIVND (reference sequence). The CDR3 nucleotides read TGTGCCAGTAGTATTGGGCCTCTTAGCAATCAGCCCCAGCATTTT. As protein: CASSIGPLSNQPQHF.

The chain combines TRBV11-2 with TRBJ1-3; D uncertain. The V and J ends lost 4 bases and 0 bases respectively, with 7 bases between them. Germline V gives CDR1 SGHAT, CDR2 FQNNGV. This CDR3 is 14 amino acids long. The CDR3: CASSSPSSGNTIYF. The CDR3 DNA reads TGTGCCAGCAGCTCTCCCAGCTCTGGAAACACCATATATTTT.

The chain links TRBV5-1 to TRBJ2-2; maybe TRBD1 (6 bases). The CDR3 covers 16 residues. Deletions cut 3 bases from V and 2 bases from J, with 14 bases between. CDR1 is SGHRS and CDR2 is YFSETQ in the germline V gene. The CDR3 loop is CASSSGVPFNTGELFF. Written as DNA, the CDR3 is TGCGCCAGCAGCTCAGGGGTGCCTTTTAACACCGGGGAGCTGTTTTTT.

V usage is TRBV5-5 and J usage is TRBJ2-7; 10 bases align to TRBD1. Trimming removed 4 bases from V and 4 bases from J; junction bases left unmatched: 8. The CDR3 extends over 15 amino acids. Germline V CDR1 and CDR2: SGHKS, YYEKEE (reference sequence). CDR3 region: CASSVGTGVSYEQYF. The CDR3 DNA reads as TGTGCCAGCAGCGTGGGGACAGGGGTCTCGTACGAGCAGTACTTC.

This chain joins TRBV11-2 and TRBJ2-7; possibly TRBD2 for D (5 bases). CDR3 length: 15 residues. The V gene lost 2 bases and the J gene lost 1 base, with 12 bases spanning the gap. CDR1 and CDR2 (germline): SGHAT, FQNNGV. The CDR3 here is CASSLPVGVSYEQYF. CDR3 nucleotides: TGTGCCAGCAGCTTACCGGTGGGAGTTTCCTACGAGCAGTACTTC.

The V and J genes are TRBV19 and TRBJ1-2; 7 bases map to TRBD1. CDR3 length: 14 residues. The J segment lost 6 bases and the V segment lost 4 bases, leaving 8 bases of the junction unmatched. Germline CDR1 and CDR2: LNHDA and SQIVND (reference sequence). The CDR3 region has the DNA TGTGCCAGTAGTAAATTGACAGGGCCGAATGGCTACACCTTC. This gives the protein CASSKLTGPNGYTF.

This clone appeared once. V and J are TRBV6-5 and TRBJ2-7; D may be TRBD2 (5 bases). CDR3 length: 14 amino acids. Per germline, CDR1 MNHEY and CDR2 SVGAGI. With 0 bases removed from V and 6 bases from J, the gap between germline ends came to 12 bases. Here the CDR3 reads CASSYSGDSPEQYF. DNA of the CDR3: TGTGCCAGCAGTTACTCGGGAGATAGTCCCGAGCAGTACTTC.

The V gene is TRBV5-1, the J gene TRBJ1-1; a possible D gene is TRBD1 (6 bases). The germline CDR1 and CDR2 sequences are SGHRS and YFSETQ. V shed 4 bases and J shed 3 bases, with 13 bases lying between them. This CDR3 comprises 14 residues. CDR3 sequence: CASSTTGSHTEAFF. CDR3 in DNA: TGCGCCAGCAGCACCACAGGGTCACACACTGAAGCTTTCTTT.

The chain employs TRBV18 and TRBJ2-1; D not resolved. The CDR3 extends over 16 amino acids. Trimming stripped 2 bases from V and 1 base from J, with 12 bases between. Per the germline V gene, CDR1 is KGHSH and CDR2 is LQKENI. DNA for the CDR3: TGTGCCAGCTCACCATCTGCGGCGAAATCCTACAATGAGCAGTTCTTC. Amino acids: CASSPSAAKSYNEQFF.

The V gene is TRBV24-1, the J gene TRBJ1-2; no clear D. Germline assignment: CDR1 KGHDR and CDR2 SFDVKD. The CDR3 sequence is 13 residues long. The V and J ends lost 5 bases and 0 bases respectively, with 6 bases between them. CDR3 amino acids: CATSGDSNYGYTF. The CDR3 nucleotides read TGTGCCACCAGTGGAGATTCTAACTATGGCTACACCTTC.

The V and J genes are TRBV19 and TRBJ1-2, with 10 bases lining up with TRBD1. The CDR3 covers 17 residues. Losses at the gene ends were 3 bases for V and 3 bases for J; bases not matched to a gene: 10. CDR1 and CDR2 from the germline V gene are LNHDA and SQIVND (reference sequence). CDR3 region: CASSMGTRDRGHYGYTF. The CDR3 DNA follows: TGTGCCAGTAGTATGGGCACCCGGGACAGGGGCCACTATGGCTACACCTTC. The full variable domain, its missing parts supplied by reference TRBV19 and TRBJ1-2, is DGGITQSPKYLFRKEGQNVTLSCEQNLNHDAMYWYRQDPGQGLRLIYYSQIVNDFQKGDIAEGYSVSREKKESFPLTVTSAQKNPTAFYLCASSMGTRDRGHYGYTFGSGTRLTVV.

The rearrangement links TRBV9 to TRBJ2-1; D perhaps matches TRBD1 (8 bases). Germline CDR1 SGDLS, CDR2 YYNGEE. Trimming cost V 2 bases and J 7 bases, with 13 bases left between them. The CDR3 covers 14 residues. The CDR3 is CASSVTGEGNEQFF. CDR3 coding DNA: TGTGCCAGCAGCGTGACAGGGGAGGGGAATGAGCAGTTCTTC. Looking up the rest from reference TRBV9 and TRBJ2-1 gives the full variable domain: DSGVTQTPKHLITATGQRVTLRCSPRSGDLSVYWYQQSLDQGLQFLIQYYNGEERAKGNILERFSAQQFPDLHSELNLSSLELGDSALYFCASSVTGEGNEQFFGPGTRLTVL.

The rearrangement uses TRBV5-1 and TRBJ2-4; TRBD2 agrees at 7 bases. Trimming cost V 2 bases and J 6 bases; bases outside gene matches: 5. The CDR3 extends over 14 amino acids. From germline, CDR1 is SGHRS and CDR2 YFSETQ. In nucleotides, the CDR3 is TGCGCCAGCAGCTTAGAAGGGGAGGGAAACATTCAGTACTTC. Residues: CASSLEGEGNIQYF.

The chain is built from TRBV14 and TRBJ1-3; a weak D match, TRBD1 (6 bases). Germline V CDR1 and CDR2: SGHDN, FVKESK. V was cut by 5 bases and J by 3 bases, with 17 bases left in between. CDR3 length: 16 residues. CDR3 residues: CASSYRGGVFGNTIYF. Written as DNA, the CDR3 is TGTGCCAGCAGCTACCGGGGGGGCGTTTTTGGAAACACCATATATTTT. Full variable domain (outside the CDR3, taken from reference TRBV14 and TRBJ1-3): EAGVTQFPSHSVIEKGQTVTLRCDPISGHDNLYWYRRVMGKEIKFLLHFVKESKQDESGMPNNRFLAERTGGTYSTLKVQPAELEDSGVYFCASSYRGGVFGNTIYFGEGSWLTVV.

V gene TRBV3-1 (or the pseudogene TRBV3-2) combines with J gene TRBJ1-5; a weak D match, TRBD1 (6 bases). The germline CDR1 and CDR2 sequences are LGHDT and YNNKEL (reference sequence). V was cut by 1 base and J by 7 bases, with 14 bases left in between. This CDR3 comprises 15 residues. CDR3 protein: CASSQGSGDGQPQHF. As DNA, the CDR3 is TGTGCCAGCAGCCAAGGGTCAGGGGACGGCCAGCCCCAGCATTTT.

The chain employs TRBV7-9 and TRBJ2-7; TRBD2 aligns across 7 bases. The V gene end was trimmed by 8 bases and the J gene end by 4 bases; junction bases not matched to a gene: 17. The CDR3 consists of 16 residues. CDR1 is SEHNR, CDR2 FQNEAQ, per germline (reference sequence). CDR3 in amino acids: CASGRASGGGVYEQYF. The DNA for the CDR3 is TGTGCCAGCGGGAGGGCTAGCGGAGGAGGGGTATACGAGCAGTACTTC.

The chain recombines TRBV10-3 with TRBJ2-7; maybe TRBD2 (5 bases). CDR3 length: 11 amino acids. Trimming left V 4 bases short and J 4 bases short, with 5 bases between. Germline assignment: CDR1 ENHRY and CDR2 SYGVKD. The CDR3 protein is CAISGTYEQYF. The CDR3 DNA reads TGTGCCATCAGTGGGACTTACGAGCAGTACTTC.

The chain has TRBV11-3 and TRBJ2-2; possibly TRBD2 for D (6 bases). Germline V gene data show CDR1 as SGHNT and CDR2 as YENEEA. Trimming pared 0 bases from V and 7 bases from J, leaving 6 bases between. This CDR3 spans 13 amino acids. The CDR3 bases are TGTGCCAGCAGCTTAGAGGGAGGCGGGGAGCTGTTTTTT. Protein: CASSLEGGGELFF.

This clone is a singleton in its sample. The chain combines TRBV19 with TRBJ1-5; D unresolved. Between the trimmed V and J ends, which lost 2 bases and 5 bases, there was a span of 13 bases. This CDR3 spans 15 amino acids. Germline V gene data show CDR1 as LNHDA and CDR2 as SQIVND (reference sequence). CDR3 in DNA: TGTGCCAGTAGTATAAGTGTGGGCGATTATCAGCCCCAGCATTTT. This sequence encodes CASSISVGDYQPQHF.

The chain has TRBV3-1 (or the pseudogene TRBV3-2) and TRBJ2-3, with D possibly TRBD2 on 6 matching bases. The CDR3 is made up of 18 amino acids. V was clipped by 0 bases and J by 4 bases, with 20 bases between them. CDR1 LGHDT and CDR2 YNNKEL come from the germline V gene (reference sequence). The CDR3 protein is CASSQDRRERRGADTQYF. Written as DNA, the CDR3 is TGTGCCAGCAGCCAAGATAGGAGGGAGCGAAGAGGAGCAGATACGCAGTATTTT.

J is TRBJ2-7 and V is TRBV6-5; 7 nucleotides line up with TRBD1. CDR3 size: 13 residues. The V gene end was trimmed by 6 bases and the J gene end by 3 bases; junction bases not matched to a gene: 5. Per germline, CDR1 MNHEY and CDR2 SVGAGI. The CDR3 is CASSRTGDYEQYF. CDR3 nucleotide sequence: TGTGCCAGCAGCCGTACAGGGGACTACGAGCAGTACTTC.

The J gene is TRBJ2-1, the V gene TRBV19; 8 bases align to TRBD1. The CDR3 is 13 residues long. Germline CDR1 and CDR2: LNHDA and SQIVND (reference sequence). V was clipped by 7 bases and J by 3 bases; unmatched bases: 2. The CDR3 DNA reads TGTGCCAGTACCGGACAGGGCTACAATGAGCAGTTCTTC. It codes for CASTGQGYNEQFF.

The chain combines TRBV15 with TRBJ2-7, with D possibly being TRBD2 (5 bases). V was shortened by 1 base and J by 3 bases, with 13 bases between the two germline ends. CDR3 length: 15 amino acids. Germline CDR1 and CDR2: LNHNV and YYDKDF (reference sequence). The CDR3 reads CATSRGGGRVYEQYF. DNA for the CDR3: TGTGCCACCAGCAGAGGTGGCGGGCGGGTCTACGAGCAGTACTTC.

V gene TRBV5-1 combines with J gene TRBJ2-5, with D perhaps matching TRBD2 (6 bases). The CDR3 covers 14 residues. Germline V lookup: CDR1 SGHRS, CDR2 YFSETQ. The ends were cut back, 0 bases at V and 3 bases at J, with 9 bases in the middle. CDR3 in amino acids: CASSLATGEETQYF. Written as DNA, the CDR3 is TGCGCCAGCAGCTTGGCTACGGGGGAAGAGACCCAGTACTTC.

The V gene is TRBV15, the J gene TRBJ1-2; TRBD1 matches at 12 bases. This CDR3 region has 16 residues. Germline lookup yields CDR1 LNHNV and CDR2 YYDKDF (reference sequence). Trimming took 0 bases from V and 6 from J; bases not matched to a gene: 5. This chain's CDR3 is CATSRDWGQGANGYTF. The CDR3 nucleotides are TGTGCCACCAGCAGAGATTGGGGACAGGGGGCAAATGGCTACACCTTC.

This clone has a count of ten or more. This chain links TRBV11-2 with TRBJ2-7, with D maybe TRBD2 (6 bases). Germline lookup yields CDR1 SGHAT and CDR2 FQNNGV. The V and J ends lost 0 bases and 0 bases respectively, with 12 bases between them. The CDR3 runs 16 residues. The CDR3 DNA reads TGTGCCAGCAGCTTAGATGGAGGGAGGATCTCCTACGAGCAGTACTTC. Translation: CASSLDGGRISYEQYF.